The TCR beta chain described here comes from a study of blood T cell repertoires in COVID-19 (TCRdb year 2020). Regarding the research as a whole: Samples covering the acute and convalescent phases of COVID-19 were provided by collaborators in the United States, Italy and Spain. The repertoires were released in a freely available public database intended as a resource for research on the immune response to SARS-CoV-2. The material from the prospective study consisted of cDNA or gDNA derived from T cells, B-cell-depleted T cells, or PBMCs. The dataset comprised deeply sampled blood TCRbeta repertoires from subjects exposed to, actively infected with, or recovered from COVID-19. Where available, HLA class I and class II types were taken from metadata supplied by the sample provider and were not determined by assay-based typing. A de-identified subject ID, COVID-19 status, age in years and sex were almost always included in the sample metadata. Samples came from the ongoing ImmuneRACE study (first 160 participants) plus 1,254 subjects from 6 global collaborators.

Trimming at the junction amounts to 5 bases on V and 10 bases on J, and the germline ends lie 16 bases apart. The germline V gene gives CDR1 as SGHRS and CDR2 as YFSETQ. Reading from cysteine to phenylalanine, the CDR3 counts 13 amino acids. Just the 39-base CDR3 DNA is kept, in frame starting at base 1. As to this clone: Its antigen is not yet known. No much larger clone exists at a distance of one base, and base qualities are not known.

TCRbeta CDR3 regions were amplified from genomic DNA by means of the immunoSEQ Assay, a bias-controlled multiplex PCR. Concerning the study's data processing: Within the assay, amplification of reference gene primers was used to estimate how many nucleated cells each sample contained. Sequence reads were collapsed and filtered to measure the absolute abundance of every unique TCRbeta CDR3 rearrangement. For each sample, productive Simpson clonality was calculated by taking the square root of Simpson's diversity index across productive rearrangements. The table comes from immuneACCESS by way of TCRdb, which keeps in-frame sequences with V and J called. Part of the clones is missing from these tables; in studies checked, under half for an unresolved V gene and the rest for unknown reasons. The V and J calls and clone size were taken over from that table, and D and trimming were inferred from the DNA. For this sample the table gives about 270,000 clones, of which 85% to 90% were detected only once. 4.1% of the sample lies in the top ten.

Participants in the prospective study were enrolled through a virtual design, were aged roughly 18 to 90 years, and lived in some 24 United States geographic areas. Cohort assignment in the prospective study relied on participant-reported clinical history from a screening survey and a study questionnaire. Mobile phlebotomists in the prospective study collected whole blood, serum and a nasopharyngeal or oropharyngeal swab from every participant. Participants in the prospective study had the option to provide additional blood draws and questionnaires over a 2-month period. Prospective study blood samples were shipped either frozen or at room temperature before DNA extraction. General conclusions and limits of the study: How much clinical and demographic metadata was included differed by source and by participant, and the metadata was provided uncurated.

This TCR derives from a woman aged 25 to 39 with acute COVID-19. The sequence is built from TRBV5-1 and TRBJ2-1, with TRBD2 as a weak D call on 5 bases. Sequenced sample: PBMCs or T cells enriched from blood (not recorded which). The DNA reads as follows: TGCGCCAGCAGACCGACACCAGCGGACGAGCAGTTCTTC. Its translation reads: CASRPTPADEQFF.